A single sample gave rise to the 30 T cell receptor beta chains below, sequenced in a study of early T cells in non-severe SARS-CoV-2 infection. TCRdb reprocessed the 5' RACE reads via MiXCR and lists one record per CDR3 protein. Of 60,000 to 90,000 distinct CDR3 sequences in the sample, 7.5% to 10% were seen once. The sequenced sample consisted of whole blood. These TCRs come from an adult who was a healthcare worker with PCR-confirmed SARS-CoV-2 infection or an uninfected control (not recorded which).

This clonotype was counted at least ten times. This chain joins TRBV12-3 or TRBV12-4 and TRBJ2-6; D gene uncertain. V was shortened by 8 bases and J by 0 bases, with 8 bases between the two germline ends. This CDR3 has 14 residues. The CDR3 DNA follows: TGTGCCAGCTCGCTCCACTCTGGGGCCAACGTCCTGACTTTC. It codes for CASSLHSGANVLTF.

Turning to this clonotype: Sequence at one end of the junction differs from germline and may be a read error. The J gene is TRBJ1-5, the V gene TRBV19, with 8 bases identical to TRBD1. Germline V gene sequence: CDR1 LNHDA, CDR2 SQIVND (reference sequence). This CDR3 spans 16 amino acids. The CDR3 protein is CAISNGQGFFNQPQHF. For the CDR3, the DNA is TGTGCCATTAGTAACGGACAGGGATTTTTCAATCAGCCCCAGCATTTT.

There are many counts of this clonotype. The chain combines TRBV6-1 with TRBJ2-3, with TRBD2 matching over 10 bases. CDR1 and CDR2 (germline): MNHNS, SASEGT. The V gene end was trimmed by 4 bases and the J gene end by 4 bases; junction bases not matched to a gene: 8. The CDR3 length is 16 residues. CDR3 coding DNA: TGTGCCAGCAGTGTTTCGGCTAGCGGGAGACCAGATACGCAGTATTTT. This sequence encodes CASSVSASGRPDTQYF.

Many counts were recorded for this clonotype. In DNA form, the CDR3 reads TGTGCCAGCAGTTTATTAACAGGAAACAATCAGCCCCAGCATTTT. This codes for CASSLLTGNNQPQHF. V and J are TRBV28 and TRBJ1-5; weak D call: TRBD1 (5 bases). Per the germline V gene, CDR1 is MDHEN and CDR2 is SYDVKM. Trimming pared 1 base from V and 3 bases from J, leaving 10 bases between. The CDR3 is 15 residues long.

The genes are TRBV5-5 and TRBJ2-7; the D gene is possibly TRBD1 (6 bases). The length of the CDR3 is 14 residues. V gave up 2 bases and J gave up 2 bases, with 11 bases separating them. CDR1 SGHKS and CDR2 YYEKEE come from the germline V gene (reference sequence). In nucleotides, the CDR3 is TGTGCCAGCAGCTTAAGGGACACCCCCTACGAGCAGTACTTC. Amino acid sequence: CASSLRDTPYEQYF.

This clonotype was seen repeatedly, ten times or more. The gene calls are TRBV5-4 and TRBJ2-1; D tentatively reads TRBD1 or TRBD2 (5 bases each). The CDR3 has 14 residues. CDR1 is SGHNT, CDR2 YYREEE, per germline (reference sequence). The V and J ends lost 2 bases and 8 bases respectively, with 14 bases between them. CDR3 sequence reads: CASSFVTRDDEQFF. CDR3 DNA sequence: TGTGCCAGCAGCTTTGTTACTAGGGACGATGAGCAGTTCTTC.

This clonotype was observed at least ten times. This chain connects TRBV7-9 to TRBJ2-7; 7 positions agree with TRBD2. The J segment lost 2 bases and the V segment lost 5 bases, leaving 12 bases of the junction unmatched. This CDR3 comprises 16 residues. Per the germline V gene, CDR1 is SEHNR and CDR2 is FQNEAQ (reference sequence). CDR3 sequence reads: CASSGILGGDTYEQYF. Written as DNA, the CDR3 is TGTGCCAGCAGCGGAATTCTGGGAGGGGATACCTACGAGCAGTACTTC.

The gene calls are TRBV12-3 or TRBV12-4 and TRBJ1-3; D is ambiguous. Trimming stripped 5 bases from V and 0 bases from J, with 8 bases between. CDR3 length equals 14 residues. This CDR3 reads CASSRTSSGNTIYF. The CDR3 region has the DNA TGTGCCAGCAGTAGGACTTCCTCTGGAAACACCATATATTTT.

The chain uses TRBV7-9 and TRBJ1-3; TRBD1 matches at 7 bases. Germline V gives CDR1 SEHNR, CDR2 FQNEAQ (reference sequence). This CDR3 contains 14 residues. V dropped 6 bases and J dropped 2; count of bases not matched to a gene: 4. The CDR3 nucleotides are TGTGCCAGCAGATCCGACAGGGCTGGAAACACCATATATTTT. It yields the protein CASRSDRAGNTIYF. Variable domain in full (rest from reference TRBV7-9 and TRBJ1-3): DTGVSQNPRHKITKRGQNVTFRCDPISEHNRLYWYRQTLGQGPEFLTYFQNEAQLEKSRLLSDRFSAERPKGSFSTLEIQRTEQGDSAMYLCASRSDRAGNTIYFGEGSWLTVV.

The V call is TRBV7-2, the J call TRBJ1-2; the D gene is possibly TRBD1 (5 bases). V shed 7 bases and J shed 0 bases, with 12 bases lying between them. Germline CDR1 SGHTA, CDR2 FQGNSA. There are 14 residues in the CDR3. The CDR3 is CASNWGGSNYGYTF. The DNA for the CDR3 is TGTGCCAGCAACTGGGGCGGTTCTAACTATGGCTACACCTTC.

This clonotype was recorded at least ten times. The V gene is TRBV27, the J gene TRBJ2-7; maybe TRBD2 (5 bases). V lost 6 bases and J lost 6, with 15 bases in between. The CDR3 totals 13 residues. From germline, CDR1 is MNHEY and CDR2 SMNVEV (reference sequence). The chain's CDR3 is CASSSAERSEQYF. The CDR3, as DNA: TGTGCCAGCAGCTCCGCAGAGCGGTCCGAGCAGTACTTC.

The chain carries TRBV14 and TRBJ2-5, with TRBD1 matching 7 bases. This CDR3 contains 16 residues. Germline V gene lookup returns CDR1 SGHDN and CDR2 FVKESK. The junction had 11 bases not matched to a gene; V was cut back by 3 bases and J by 4 bases. The CDR3 spells CASSHPDRRLRETQYF. The CDR3 DNA sequence: TGTGCCAGCAGCCACCCGGACAGGAGGCTACGAGAGACCCAGTACTTC.

In DNA form, the CDR3 reads TGTGCCAGCAGCTTCAGCGAGGGAAGCAATCAGCCCCAGCATTTT. Translated: CASSFSEGSNQPQHF. This sequence joins TRBV3-1 and TRBJ1-5; D is uncertain. The CDR3 length is 15 residues. Trimming took off 5 bases at V and 1 base at J, with 12 bases between the two ends. Germline lookup yields CDR1 LGHDT and CDR2 YNNKEL (reference sequence). The full variable domain, completed using reference TRBV3-1 and TRBJ1-5, is DTAVSQTPKYLVTQMGNDKSIKCEQNLGHDTMYWYKQDSKKFLKIMFSYNNKELIINETVPNRFSPKSPDKAHLNLHINSLELGDSAVYFCASSFSEGSNQPQHFGDGTRLSIL.

The CDR3 sequence: CASSLDREDTQYF. The DNA for the CDR3 is TGCGCCAGCAGCTTGGACAGGGAAGATACGCAGTATTTT. This rearrangement joins TRBV5-1 to TRBJ2-3; the D gene is possibly TRBD1 (6 bases). This CDR3 is built from 13 residues. In germline, CDR1 is SGHRS, CDR2 YFSETQ. Deletions cut 0 bases from V and 5 bases from J, with 7 bases between.

The gene calls are TRBV27 and TRBJ2-7; D may correspond to TRBD1 or TRBD2 (5 bases each). The CDR3 runs 16 residues. Germline lookup yields CDR1 MNHEY and CDR2 SMNVEV (reference sequence). V was shortened by 4 bases and J by 3 bases, with 19 bases between the two germline ends. CDR3 nucleotides: TGTGCCAGCAGTTCCAAATGGGGGACGGCGCTCTACGAGCAGTACTTC. Protein: CASSSKWGTALYEQYF.

V gene TRBV20-1 combines with J gene TRBJ2-3, with a weak D call TRBD1 (5 bases). CDR3 length equals 15 residues. Germline V lookup: CDR1 DFQATT, CDR2 SNEGSKA (reference sequence). V was pared by 4 bases and J by 2 bases, with 16 bases between. The chain's CDR3 is CSAKGSATYTDTQYF. DNA of the CDR3: TGCAGTGCTAAGGGGTCGGCCACGTACACAGATACGCAGTATTTT.

The chain is built from TRBV28 and TRBJ2-5, with 9 bases that match TRBD1. V lost 2 bases to trimming and J lost 4 bases; unmatched junction nucleotides: 11. Per germline, CDR1 MDHEN and CDR2 SYDVKM. CDR3 length equals 17 residues. CDR3 region: CASSLAPWDRAGETQYF. The CDR3 DNA sequence: TGTGCCAGCAGTTTAGCCCCCTGGGACAGGGCGGGAGAGACCCAGTACTTC.

The chain links TRBV20-1 to TRBJ1-1, with unresolved D. Germline lookup yields CDR1 DFQATT and CDR2 SNEGSKA (reference sequence). V was trimmed by 3 bases and J by 3 bases, leaving 17 bases between them. There are 15 residues in the CDR3. CDR3 DNA: TGCAGTGCTAGTGAACCCCCAGAGTATGACACTGAAGCTTTCTTT. Encoded protein: CSASEPPEYDTEAFF.

The gene calls are TRBV27 and TRBJ2-7; 7 bases line up with TRBD1. The germline gives CDR1 MNHEY, CDR2 SMNVEV (reference sequence). CDR3 length: 17 amino acids. V was clipped by 4 bases and J by 2 bases; unmatched bases: 14. The CDR3 coding sequence is TGTGCCAGCAGTTGGACCCGTCCAGGGGGTCCCACCTACGAGCAGTACTTC. Amino acids: CASSWTRPGGPTYEQYF.

The chain couples TRBV19 to TRBJ2-1, with D maybe TRBD2 (5 bases). The CDR3 extends over 16 amino acids. Germline values: CDR1 LNHDA, CDR2 SQIVND (reference sequence). The V end was cut by 11 bases, the J end by 0 bases, with 20 bases between. CDR3 nucleotide sequence: TGTGCCGCATCCGACCGTAGCGCCCGCTCCTACAATGAGCAGTTCTTC. This translates into CAASDRSARSYNEQFF.

This chain links TRBV28 with TRBJ2-3; TRBD2 is a possible D gene (6 bases). The CDR3 is 14 amino acids. Germline-derived CDR1 and CDR2 are MDHEN and SYDVKM. V was trimmed by 5 bases and J by 3 bases, leaving 12 bases between them. In DNA form, the CDR3 reads TGTGCCAGCAGTGGGGGGTTCCGGACAGATACGCAGTATTTT. This codes for CASSGGFRTDTQYF.

This clonotype appeared many times. V is TRBV5-1 and J is TRBJ1-1, with D tentatively TRBD1 (5 bases). Germline lookup yields CDR1 SGHRS and CDR2 YFSETQ. The V end was cut by 0 bases, the J end by 3 bases, with 6 bases between. There are 13 residues in the CDR3. CDR3 sequence reads: CASSLDRYTEAFF. CDR3 DNA sequence: TGCGCCAGCAGCTTGGACAGGTACACTGAAGCTTTCTTT.

This clonotype was picked up many times. The V gene is TRBV28, the J gene TRBJ2-4; TRBD1 agrees at 11 bases. V lost 5 bases, J lost 2 bases, and 14 bases stayed unmatched. The CDR3 runs to 19 residues. CDR1 is MDHEN and CDR2 is SYDVKM in the germline V gene. The CDR3 nucleotides read TGTGCCAGCAGTGGGTGGACAGGGGGCGGGTGGTTGTCCAAAAACATTCAGTACTTC. Its protein is CASSGWTGGGWLSKNIQYF.

The CDR3 spells CASSPDIFADGYTF. CDR3 sequence (DNA): TGTGCCAGCAGTCCCGACATCTTCGCAGATGGCTACACCTTC. The J gene is TRBJ1-2, the V gene TRBV12-3 or TRBV12-4; D gene unclear. This CDR3 is 14 amino acids long. Trimming shortened V by 5 bases and J by 6 bases, and 16 bases separated the two germline ends.

There are many counts of this clonotype. The V and J genes are TRBV28 and TRBJ2-3; 8 bases fit TRBD2. Germline CDR1 and CDR2: MDHEN and SYDVKM. The CDR3 is made up of 16 amino acids. Trimming took 5 bases from V and 0 from J; bases not matched to a gene: 7. The CDR3 sequence: CASSDLAGLSTDTQYF. CDR3 nucleotides: TGTGCCAGCAGTGATCTAGCGGGCCTTAGCACAGATACGCAGTATTTT.

Only a few counts were recorded for this clonotype. The chain joins TRBV3-1 to TRBJ2-2; D is undetermined. Trimming took off 0 bases at V and 6 bases at J, with 14 bases between the two ends. This CDR3 is built from 16 residues. Per germline, CDR1 LGHDT and CDR2 YNNKEL (reference sequence). The CDR3 protein is CASSQDRTRSSGELFF. DNA of the CDR3: TGTGCCAGCAGCCAAGACAGGACGAGATCTTCCGGGGAGCTGTTTTTT.

This clonotype has only a few counts. The V call is TRBV3-1, the J call TRBJ1-2, with a tentative D call TRBD1 (5 bases). V lost 3 bases, J lost 12 bases, and 17 bases lay in between. Germline CDR1 and CDR2: LGHDT and YNNKEL (reference sequence). The CDR3 has 13 residues. The CDR3 here is CASSQGESKDNTF. The DNA of the CDR3 is TGTGCCAGCAGCCAGGGCGAATCCAAGGACAACACCTTC.

V is TRBV30 and J is TRBJ1-5; TRBD1 matches at 7 bases. The CDR3 extends over 14 amino acids. CDR1 GTSNPN and CDR2 SVGIG come from the germline V gene (reference sequence). The V and J ends lost 5 bases and 6 bases, in that order; junction bases with no gene match: 10. CDR3 nucleotide sequence: TGTGCCTGGGCGGGGACAGAGGATGGTCAGCCCCAGCATTTT. Translating gives CAWAGTEDGQPQHF.

This clonotype was detected a few times. The chain employs TRBV20-1 and TRBJ2-7; a possible D gene is TRBD2 (5 bases). Trimming stripped 2 bases from V and 4 bases from J, with 12 bases between. The CDR3 runs 13 residues. Germline assignment: CDR1 DFQATT and CDR2 SNEGSKA (reference sequence). Here the CDR3 DNA reads TGCAGTGCTAGACAACGGGGTCGGTACGAGCAGTACTTC. Its protein product is CSARQRGRYEQYF.

This clonotype occurred many times. In DNA form, the CDR3 reads TGTGCCAGCAGAAACGGGGCCCGGGGTGGGGCCAACGTCCTGACTTTC. This translates into CASRNGARGGANVLTF. V and J are TRBV12-3 or TRBV12-4 and TRBJ2-6; perhaps D is TRBD1 or TRBD2 (5 bases each). V was trimmed by 6 bases and J by 3 bases, leaving 15 bases between them. The CDR3 spans 16 residues.